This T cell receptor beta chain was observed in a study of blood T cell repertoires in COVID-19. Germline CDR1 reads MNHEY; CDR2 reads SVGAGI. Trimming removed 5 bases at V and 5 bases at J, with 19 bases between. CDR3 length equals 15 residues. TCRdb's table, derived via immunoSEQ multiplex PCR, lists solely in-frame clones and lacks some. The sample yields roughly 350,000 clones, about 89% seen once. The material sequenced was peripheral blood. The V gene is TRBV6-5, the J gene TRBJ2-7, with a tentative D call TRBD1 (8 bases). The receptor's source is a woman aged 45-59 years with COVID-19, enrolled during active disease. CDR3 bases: TGTGCCAGCAGTATCGGGGGGACAGGACAAAACGAGCAGTACTTC. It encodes CASSIGGTGQNEQYF.